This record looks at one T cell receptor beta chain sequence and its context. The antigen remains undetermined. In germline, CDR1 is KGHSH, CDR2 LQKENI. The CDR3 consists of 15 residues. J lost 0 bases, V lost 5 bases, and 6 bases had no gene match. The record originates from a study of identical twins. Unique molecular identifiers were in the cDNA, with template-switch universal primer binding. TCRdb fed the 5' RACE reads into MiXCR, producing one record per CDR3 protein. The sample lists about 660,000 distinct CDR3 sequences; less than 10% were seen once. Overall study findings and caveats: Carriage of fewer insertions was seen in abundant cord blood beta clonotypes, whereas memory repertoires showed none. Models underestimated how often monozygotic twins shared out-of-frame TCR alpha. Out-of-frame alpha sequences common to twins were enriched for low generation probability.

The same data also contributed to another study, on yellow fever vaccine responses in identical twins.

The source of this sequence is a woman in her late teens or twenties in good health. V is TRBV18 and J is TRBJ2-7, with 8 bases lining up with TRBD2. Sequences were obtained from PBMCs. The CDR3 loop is CASSDGGVPSYEQYF. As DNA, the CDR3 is TGTGCCAGCTCAGACGGGGGGGTTCCCTCCTACGAGCAGTACTTC.